This T cell receptor (beta chain) came from a study of cytomegalovirus exposure and HLA in healthy donors. Study observations and caveats: Near-uniform donor sequencing depth was presumed by presence/absence analyses. According to the study, 150 to 200 TCR beta chains were cytomegalovirus-associated. In an earlier analysis, about 87% or about 30%: the productive usage of most TCR beta V segments.

PCR used 60 Vbeta primers and 13 Jbeta primers. Using immunoSEQ multiplex PCR, the repertoire was profiled, and TCRdb retains in-frame clones only, with some absent. The table includes about 200,000 clones, approximately 82% detected once. Note on this clone: Its antigen is not identified.

The CDR3 runs 13 residues. Germline V gene lookup returns CDR1 SGHVS and CDR2 FNYEAQ. V lost 3 bases and J 3 bases, leaving 9 bases between the germline ends. Sequencing was performed on PBMCs. This chain connects TRBV7-6 to TRBJ2-7, with D tentatively TRBD1 (6 bases). The source of this sequence is a woman aged 18-29 years in good health and CMV-seronegative. CDR3 in amino acids: CASSFTGSYEQYF. CDR3 DNA sequence: TGTGCCAGCAGCTTTACAGGGAGCTACGAGCAGTACTTC.